These T cell receptor beta chains were read from a single sample in a study of technical replicates of blood from several donors. Produced via immunoSEQ multiplex PCR; TCRdb's table is partial and in-frame only. The repertoire holds 95,000 or so clones, with around 95% as singletons. What was sequenced was T cells isolated from PBMCs. The receptor source for this set is a human donor in good health. The conserved cysteine and the conserved F or W are not part of the CDR3 here. Part of the rows lack a size; the others show once, few, many or a class for expanded clones.

clone size,V gene,J gene,CDR3 protein
-,TRBV5-1,TRBJ1-5,ASSIGQGSNQPQH
-,TRBV9,TRBJ1-1,ASSVEGALGYTEAF
-,TRBV2,TRBJ2-2,ASSVQVYANTGELF
-,TRBV19,TRBJ1-1,ASELGDRLNTEAF
-,TRBV18,TRBJ2-3,ASSQREVRTDTQY
-,TRBV25-1,TRBJ2-4,ASSGTGGRKNIQY
once,TRBV6-5,TRBJ2-7,ASSYSAGVYYEQY
few,TRBV10-1,TRBJ2-5,ASRALPLAGVEETQY
-,TRBV19,TRBJ2-2,ASSMSSGSPGELF
-,TRBV29-1,TRBJ2-2,SVERGTGELF
-,TRBV9,TRBJ1-3,ASSVRTGVGNTIY
few,TRBV9,TRBJ1-1,ASSELTENTEAF
-,TRBV19,TRBJ1-1,ASRSDKNTEAF
-,TRBV29-1,TRBJ2-7,SVVSPAALYEQY
-,TRBV5-1,TRBJ1-1,ASSLVGANTEAF
-,TRBV9,TRBJ2-1,ASSVGRAPYNEQF
-,TRBV14,TRBJ1-1,ASSQGHVLNTEAF
-,TRBV19,TRBJ1-4,ASGLVAGGVEKLF
-,TRBV27,TRBJ2-2,ASSLLNTGELF
-,TRBV5-1,TRBJ1-5,ASSLDLGDRQPQH
-,TRBV11-3,TRBJ2-7,ASSLRSSYEQY
-,TRBV6-5,TRBJ2-5,ASSYSRYSPQETQY
-,TRBV6-1,TRBJ2-7,ASSEGGDYEQY
-,TRBV7-3,TRBJ2-4,ASSADLKNIQY
-,TRBV5-8,TRBJ2-1,ASSFSRTGNREQF
once,TRBV5-1,TRBJ1-3,ASSLGTSPSISGNTIY
-,TRBV4-2,TRBJ2-1,ASSQVTSSYNEQF
-,TRBV7-2,TRBJ1-5,ASSLGRNQPQH
-,TRBV2,TRBJ2-1,ASSGTSPLYNEQF
-,TRBV14,TRBJ2-7,ASSQQLAGPSEQY
-,TRBV29-1,TRBJ2-1,SVVTINLYNEQF
-,TRBV4-2,TRBJ1-2,ASSDRTGVSGYT
-,TRBV7-8,TRBJ2-1,ASSANQGDRNEQF
-,TRBV2,TRBJ2-1,ASSEMASGRPSGEF
-,TRBV7-2,TRBJ2-7,ASSLRGGEQY
-,TRBV27,TRBJ2-7,ASRSTPGAYEQY
-,TRBV29-1,TRBJ1-1,SYYRNTEAF
-,TRBV10-3,TRBJ2-3,AISDLSGPKDTQY
-,TRBV27,TRBJ1-5,ASSFRQGIQPQH
-,TRBV19,TRBJ2-1,ATAAGSSYNEQF
-,TRBV4-1,TRBJ2-5,ASSQVPSSGRGETQY
-,TRBV27,TRBJ2-1,ASSLWGRASYNEQF
-,TRBV7-2,TRBJ2-2,ASSLGQNTGELF
-,TRBV30,TRBJ1-4,AVQGVSEKLF
-,TRBV7-9,TRBJ2-7,ASSSQATGTDYEQY
-,TRBV4-1,TRBJ2-5,ASSLGLAGRETQY
-,TRBV7-9,TRBJ1-2,ASSLTTGGYT
-,TRBV5-4,TRBJ1-2,ASSGTGGYGYT
-,TRBV19,TRBJ1-1,ASSIRTGRGIGMNTEAF
-,TRBV6-1,TRBJ1-2,ASTPFWTNIDGYT
-,TRBV19,TRBJ2-3,ASSISSGLAGATDTQY
-,TRBV7-9,TRBJ1-2,ASSNAGGANYGYT
-,TRBV27,TRBJ1-1,ASSFPGETEAF